These T cell receptor beta chains were read from a single sample in a study of response to subunit inactivated influenza vaccine. TCRdb redid the calling of the RT-PCR reads with MiXCR, one entry per CDR3 protein. In the table there are around 570,000 distinct CDR3 sequences, around 8% of which are singletons. This specimen consisted of PBMCs from blood, obtained 23 months after vaccination. The receptor source for this set is a man between 45 and 75 years old who received an inactivated influenza vaccine. Each CDR3 is given with its conserved first and last residue. The order of the fields is clone size, J gene, V gene, D gene, CDR3 DNA, CDR3 protein. D genes are given only for firm matches. Expanded clones are given a class, and other clones once, few, many or no size at all.

clone size: few
J gene: TRBJ2-1
V gene: TRBV11-2
D gene: NA
CDR3 DNA: TGTGCCAGCAGTCATGGAACAGGGAGAGCTCCGTTCTTC
CDR3 protein: CASSHGTGRAPFF

clone size: many
J gene: TRBJ2-3
V gene: TRBV19
D gene: NA
CDR3 DNA: TGTGCCAGTAGTAGCGGGGGCTTGGGCACAGATACGCAGTATTTT
CDR3 protein: CASSSGGLGTDTQYF

clone size: NA
J gene: TRBJ2-3
V gene: TRBV20-1
D gene: TRBD2
CDR3 DNA: TGCAGTGCTAGAGATTCAACTAGCGGGACGGGGGATACGCAGTATTTT
CDR3 protein: CSARDSTSGTGDTQYF

clone size: few
J gene: TRBJ2-3
V gene: TRBV24-1
D gene: NA
CDR3 DNA: TGTGCCACCAGTGATCCTGGGGGAGGTTGGGATACGCAGTATTTT
CDR3 protein: CATSDPGGGWDTQYF

clone size: few
J gene: TRBJ2-2
V gene: TRBV12-3/TRBV12-4
D gene: NA
CDR3 DNA: TGTGCCAGCAGGCTCGTAAAGAAGGGGGAGCTGTTTTTT
CDR3 protein: CASRLVKKGELFF

clone size: many
J gene: TRBJ2-3
V gene: TRBV20-1
D gene: NA
CDR3 DNA: TGCAGTGCAAGAGGGGGGGGAGGTGATACGCAGTATTTT
CDR3 protein: CSARGGGGDTQYF

clone size: NA
J gene: TRBJ2-1
V gene: TRBV2
D gene: NA
CDR3 DNA: TGTGCCAACCGACAGGCTGGGGATGAGCAGTTCTTC
CDR3 protein: CANRQAGDEQFF

clone size: many
J gene: TRBJ1-2
V gene: TRBV14
D gene: TRBD1
CDR3 DNA: TGTGCCAGCAGCCGACCGGGACAGGGGGCGTATGGCTACACCTTC
CDR3 protein: CASSRPGQGAYGYTF

clone size: many
J gene: TRBJ1-2
V gene: TRBV6-1
D gene: TRBD1
CDR3 DNA: TGTGCCGCCAGGGGGCGCGGGGATAATTATGGCTACACCTTC
CDR3 protein: CAARGRGDNYGYTF

clone size: few
J gene: TRBJ2-5
V gene: TRBV7-2
D gene: NA
CDR3 DNA: TGTGCCAGCAGCCGGGGGTCCTCTTTTACCCAGTACTTC
CDR3 protein: CASSRGSSFTQYF

clone size: NA
J gene: TRBJ2-1
V gene: TRBV29-1
D gene: TRBD2
CDR3 DNA: TGCAGCGTTGAAGTGGGGACTAGCGGGAGCGGCTCCTACAATGAGCAGTTCTTC
CDR3 protein: CSVEVGTSGSGSYNEQFF

clone size: many
J gene: TRBJ2-1
V gene: TRBV18
D gene: TRBD1
CDR3 DNA: TGTGCCAGCTCAACTCGACAGGGCGATGAGCAGTTCTTC
CDR3 protein: CASSTRQGDEQFF

clone size: few
J gene: TRBJ1-1
V gene: TRBV5-1
D gene: NA
CDR3 DNA: TGCGCCAGCAGCATAGACTCGGCCGCTGAAGCTTTCTTT
CDR3 protein: CASSIDSAAEAFF

clone size: many
J gene: TRBJ1-4
V gene: TRBV7-2
D gene: NA
CDR3 DNA: TGTGCCAGCAGCATATCCGGGACAAGGGCTGAAAAACTGTTTTTT
CDR3 protein: CASSISGTRAEKLFF

clone size: many
J gene: TRBJ1-5
V gene: TRBV6-1
D gene: TRBD1
CDR3 DNA: TGTGCCAGCAGAGGACAGGGGACGAGCAATCAGCCCCAGCATTTT
CDR3 protein: CASRGQGTSNQPQHF

clone size: few
J gene: TRBJ2-7
V gene: TRBV10-3
D gene: TRBD2
CDR3 DNA: TGTGCCACCGGACTAGCCTACGAGCAGTACTTC
CDR3 protein: CATGLAYEQYF

clone size: few
J gene: TRBJ1-2
V gene: TRBV6-1
D gene: NA
CDR3 DNA: TGTGCCTACTCTAGACGGCAGGCGGTCTATGGCTACACCTTC
CDR3 protein: CAYSRRQAVYGYTF

clone size: NA
J gene: TRBJ2-5
V gene: TRBV28
D gene: TRBD1
CDR3 DNA: TGTGCCAGCAGCGCTCCAGGACAGGGCCGAGAGACCCAGTACTTC
CDR3 protein: CASSAPGQGRETQYF

clone size: few
J gene: TRBJ1-6
V gene: TRBV7-9
D gene: NA
CDR3 DNA: TGTGCCAGCAGCCAACAGACAGGATCCTATAATTCACCCCTCCACTTT
CDR3 protein: CASSQQTGSYNSPLHF

clone size: few
J gene: TRBJ2-3
V gene: TRBV5-6
D gene: NA
CDR3 DNA: TGTGCCAGCAGCTGGGGGACCCACACAGATACGCAGTATTTT
CDR3 protein: CASSWGTHTDTQYF

clone size: NA
J gene: TRBJ2-2
V gene: TRBV3-1
D gene: NA
CDR3 DNA: TGTGCCAACTGGACAGCCTACTCGAACACCGGGGAGCTGTTTTTT
CDR3 protein: CANWTAYSNTGELFF

clone size: NA
J gene: TRBJ2-2
V gene: TRBV12-3/TRBV12-4
D gene: NA
CDR3 DNA: TGTGCCAGCAGTTTTCGGTCGTGGGGTGAGGGTACCGGGGAGCTGTTTTTT
CDR3 protein: CASSFRSWGEGTGELFF

clone size: NA
J gene: TRBJ2-7
V gene: TRBV20-1
D gene: NA
CDR3 DNA: TGCAGTGCTAGGGGCTTGGGAACCTCCTACGAGCAGTACTTC
CDR3 protein: CSARGLGTSYEQYF

clone size: few
J gene: TRBJ2-7
V gene: TRBV18
D gene: TRBD2
CDR3 DNA: TGTGCCAGCTCATCGGGACTAGCGGGAGGGCCTAAAACCTACGAGCAGTACTTC
CDR3 protein: CASSSGLAGGPKTYEQYF

clone size: NA
J gene: TRBJ1-4
V gene: TRBV4-2
D gene: NA
CDR3 DNA: TGTGCCAGCAGCCAAATCAGAACGCATGAAAAACTGTTTTTT
CDR3 protein: CASSQIRTHEKLFF

clone size: few
J gene: TRBJ1-2
V gene: TRBV3-1
D gene: TRBD1
CDR3 DNA: TGTGCCAGCAGCCGAATCGGACAGGGCGTGGATGGCTACACCTTC
CDR3 protein: CASSRIGQGVDGYTF

clone size: NA
J gene: TRBJ1-2
V gene: TRBV9
D gene: TRBD1
CDR3 DNA: TGTGCCAGCAGCCCGTCCCAGGGGGGCTATGGCTACACCTTC
CDR3 protein: CASSPSQGGYGYTF

clone size: NA
J gene: TRBJ2-7
V gene: TRBV5-6
D gene: NA
CDR3 DNA: TGTGCCAGCAGCTTTCTATACGAGCAGTACTTC
CDR3 protein: CASSFLYEQYF

clone size: many
J gene: TRBJ1-3
V gene: TRBV7-9
D gene: NA
CDR3 DNA: TGTGCCAGCAGCCTCGGGACCGCATCTGGAAACACCATATATTTT
CDR3 protein: CASSLGTASGNTIYF

clone size: few
J gene: TRBJ2-3
V gene: TRBV6-1
D gene: NA
CDR3 DNA: TGTGCCAGCATCCTAACCAGAGGCGGCAGTTTAGATACGCAGTATTTT
CDR3 protein: CASILTRGGSLDTQYF

clone size: few
J gene: TRBJ2-1
V gene: TRBV9
D gene: NA
CDR3 DNA: TGTGCCAGCAGCGTAGACCCTCTCGGCGGAGATGAGCAGTTCTTC
CDR3 protein: CASSVDPLGGDEQFF

clone size: NA
J gene: TRBJ1-1
V gene: TRBV7-9
D gene: NA
CDR3 DNA: TGTGCCAGCAGCGACGGTAGGGGGACTGAAGCTTTCTTT
CDR3 protein: CASSDGRGTEAFF

clone size: NA
J gene: TRBJ1-1
V gene: TRBV6-2/TRBV6-3
D gene: NA
CDR3 DNA: TGTGCCAGCACCCGAGGAGGGCTGAACACTGAAGCTTTCTTT
CDR3 protein: CASTRGGLNTEAFF

clone size: few
J gene: TRBJ2-7
V gene: TRBV9
D gene: NA
CDR3 DNA: TGTGCCAGCAGCGTAGAGGGCGGGGGCCCCTTTACCGAGCAGTACTTC
CDR3 protein: CASSVEGGGPFTEQYF

clone size: NA
J gene: TRBJ2-7
V gene: TRBV5-5
D gene: NA
CDR3 DNA: TGTGCCAGCAGCTTGGGGCGGGCAATCTCCTACGAGCAGTACTTC
CDR3 protein: CASSLGRAISYEQYF

clone size: NA
J gene: TRBJ2-7
V gene: TRBV20-1
D gene: NA
CDR3 DNA: TGCAGTGCTAGAGATCAAACTCCCGAGCAGCACTTC
CDR3 protein: CSARDQTPEQHF

clone size: NA
J gene: TRBJ2-5
V gene: TRBV28
D gene: TRBD1
CDR3 DNA: TGTGCCAGCAGTTCGCCGATCCGACAGGGCCCCCTCAGGGAGACCCAGTACTTC
CDR3 protein: CASSSPIRQGPLRETQYF